Each of the 18 T cell receptor beta chains below was sequenced from the same sample in a study of T-cell memory formation after mild COVID-19. From the 5' RACE reads, TCRdb called clonotypes with MiXCR, one entry per CDR3 protein. The sample contains roughly 300,000 distinct CDR3 sequences, roughly 8.2% of which appear only once. Specimen: PBMCs or a T cell subset sorted from them (not recorded which). The source is a man between 18 and 29 years old who had mild COVID-19 (a few samples of this study predate the infection). Cell type and time point are not known.

The V call is TRBV28, the J call TRBJ2-5; D may be TRBD2 (6 bases). V was clipped by 7 bases and J by 4 bases, with 16 bases between them. From germline, CDR1 is MDHEN and CDR2 SYDVKM. This CDR3 spans 14 amino acids. The CDR3 protein is CASNVRERRETQYF. DNA of the CDR3: TGTGCCAGCAACGTTCGGGAGAGGCGAGAGACCCAGTACTTC.

This clonotype was seen only a few times. The V and J genes are TRBV7-8 and TRBJ2-3, with 12 bases fitting TRBD2. The germline V gene has CDR1 SGHVS and CDR2 FQNEAQ. The CDR3 is made up of 18 amino acids. V dropped 2 bases and J dropped 3; count of bases not matched to a gene: 9. CDR3 region: CASSLNLAGGRSTDTQYF. CDR3 sequence (DNA): TGTGCCAGCAGCTTAAACCTAGCGGGGGGGCGTTCAACAGATACGCAGTATTTT.

This chain joins TRBV7-2 and TRBJ2-7; 14 nucleotides match TRBD2. Germline V gene lookup returns CDR1 SGHTA and CDR2 FQGNSA. The ends lost 4 bases at V and 0 bases at J; junction bases unmatched: 5. The CDR3 has 17 amino acids. CDR3 sequence: CASSYSGTSGGSYEQYV. CDR3 DNA: TGTGCCAGCAGCTATAGCGGGACTAGCGGGGGCTCCTACGAGCAGTACGTC.

This clonotype was counted ten times or more. CDR3 nucleotides: TGTGCCAGCAGCCCAAGGTGGGAAACAGATACGCAGTATTTT. Translating it yields CASSPRWETDTQYF. The rearrangement links TRBV7-2 to TRBJ2-3, with D unresolved. Germline assignment: CDR1 SGHTA and CDR2 FQGNSA. V was pared by 5 bases and J by 3 bases, with 12 bases between. The CDR3 loop spans 14 amino acids.

This clonotype was recorded at least ten times. The rearrangement joins TRBV5-4 to TRBJ2-3, with TRBD2 as a possible D gene (5 bases). The CDR3 runs to 14 residues. Deletions cut 3 bases from V and 2 bases from J, with 10 bases between. The germline V gene has CDR1 SGHNT and CDR2 YYREEE (reference sequence). This chain's CDR3 is CASSSPGSTDTQYF. The CDR3 region has the DNA TGTGCCAGCAGCTCACCGGGATCCACAGATACGCAGTATTTT.

The chain is built from TRBV7-8 and TRBJ2-7; 8 bases are shared with TRBD2. This CDR3 is built from 14 residues. The trim removed 1 base at V and 4 bases at J, leaving 3 bases unmatched. Germline V lookup: CDR1 SGHVS, CDR2 FQNEAQ. CDR3 DNA sequence: TGTGCCAGCAGCTTAGAAAAGCGGGGGTACGAGCAGTACGTC. Encoded protein: CASSLEKRGYEQYV.

This clonotype has a handful of counts. The rearrangement joins TRBV7-2 to TRBJ2-7, with unresolved D. Germline lookup yields CDR1 SGHTA and CDR2 FQGNSA. The CDR3 loop spans 14 amino acids. V shed 1 base and J shed 3 bases, with 10 bases lying between them. The CDR3 sequence is CASSLDPLYYEQYV. In DNA, the CDR3 is TGTGCCAGCAGCTTAGATCCCTTATACTACGAGCAGTACGTC.

This clonotype has more than one count but fewer than ten. The rearrangement uses TRBV4-3 and TRBJ2-3; D is tentatively TRBD1 or TRBD2 (5 bases each). From germline, CDR1 is LGHNA and CDR2 YSLEER. V gave up 3 bases and J gave up 0 bases, with 13 bases separating them. This CDR3 is 16 amino acids long. The CDR3: CASSQSGTASTDTQYF. As DNA, the CDR3 is TGCGCCAGCAGCCAGTCCGGGACGGCAAGCACAGATACGCAGTATTTT.

The chain couples TRBV18 to TRBJ1-6; D gene ambiguous. This CDR3 has 13 residues. The germline V and J ends were trimmed by 2 bases and 7 bases, with 6 bases remaining between them. Germline-derived CDR1 and CDR2 are KGHSH and LQKENI. CDR3 nucleotide sequence: TGTGCCAGCTCACCAAATATGAATTCACCCCTCCACTTT. It translates to CASSPNMNSPLHF.

This chain uses TRBV24-1 with TRBJ2-3; perhaps TRBD2 as D (6 bases). With 3 bases removed from V and 5 bases from J, the gap between germline ends came to 20 bases. The CDR3 extends over 17 amino acids. Germline lookup yields CDR1 KGHDR and CDR2 SFDVKD. The CDR3 loop reads CATSDLTRAGSLDTQYF. The CDR3 DNA follows: TGTGCCACCAGTGATCTGACCCGGGCGGGGAGTTTAGATACGCAGTATTTT.

This clonotype was counted a few times. The V gene is TRBV5-6, the J gene TRBJ2-2; D possibly matches TRBD1 or TRBD2 (6 bases each). V was cut by 4 bases and J by 4 bases, with 14 bases left in between. This CDR3 is built from 15 residues. Germline assignment: CDR1 SGHDT and CDR2 YYEEEE. The CDR3 reads CASSIPPGATGELFF. The CDR3 coding sequence is TGTGCCAGCAGCATTCCGCCGGGGGCCACCGGGGAGCTGTTTTTT.

The CDR3: CASSPRPNGDTEAFF. The CDR3 DNA follows: TGTGCCAGCAGTCCCCGGCCCAACGGAGACACTGAAGCTTTCTTT. The chain is built from TRBV27 and TRBJ1-1; D remains unclear. V gave up 5 bases and J gave up 3 bases, with 16 bases separating them. This CDR3 is built from 15 residues. Germline CDR1 is MNHEY and CDR2 is SMNVEV (reference sequence).

This clonotype came up a few times. This chain connects TRBV6-5 to TRBJ2-3; D might be TRBD1 (5 bases). The CDR3 extends over 13 amino acids. The germline CDR1 and CDR2 sequences are MNHEY and SVGAGI. Trimming removed 6 bases at V and 3 bases at J, with 10 bases between. The CDR3 region has the DNA TGTGCCAGCAGAGACAGAAATACAGATACGCAGTATTTT. Translation: CASRDRNTDTQYF.

V usage is TRBV5-1 and J usage is TRBJ2-1, with 7 bases lining up with TRBD1. The CDR3 covers 15 residues. V lost 0 bases, J lost 9 bases, and 9 bases stayed unmatched. CDR1 SGHRS and CDR2 YFSETQ come from the germline V gene. The CDR3 DNA is TGCGCCAGCAGCTTGGGACGACAGGGTCGCGGTGAGCAGTTCTTC. Encoded protein: CASSLGRQGRGEQFF.

This clonotype was observed a few times. V is TRBV20-1 and J is TRBJ2-7; no clear D gene. Trimming pared 2 bases from V and 5 bases from J, leaving 10 bases between. The CDR3 runs to 12 residues. The germline CDR1 and CDR2 sequences are DFQATT and SNEGSKA (reference sequence). The CDR3 nucleotides read TGCAGTGCTAGATCCCACGCGAACGAGCAGTACTTC. Its translation is CSARSHANEQYF.

The chain combines TRBV3-1 with TRBJ2-2; TRBD2 might be the D (6 bases). V was clipped by 3 bases and J by 6 bases, with 8 bases between them. The CDR3 runs 13 residues. The germline gives CDR1 LGHDT, CDR2 YNNKEL (reference sequence). This chain's CDR3 is CASSHRDSGELFF. The CDR3, as DNA: TGTGCCAGCAGCCATAGGGACTCCGGGGAGCTGTTTTTT.

Ten or more counts support this clonotype. V and J are TRBV12-3 or TRBV12-4 and TRBJ2-3, with D possibly being TRBD1 (6 bases). V lost 6 bases and J lost 6, with 16 bases in between. The CDR3 length is 14 residues. CDR3 DNA sequence: TGTGCCAGCAGCCCAACAGGGACCTGGGATACGCAGTATTTT. This gives the protein CASSPTGTWDTQYF.

The chain recombines TRBV20-1 with TRBJ2-5; 9 bases agree with TRBD2. Looked up from germline, CDR1 is DFQATT and CDR2 is SNEGSKA (reference sequence). Trimming at V came to 0 bases and at J to 1 base, leaving 6 bases not matched to a gene. The CDR3 contains 16 residues. The CDR3 sequence: CSARDTGTSLQETQYF. The CDR3 DNA follows: TGCAGTGCTAGAGACACCGGGACTAGCCTCCAAGAGACCCAGTACTTC.